Listed below are T cell receptor beta chains from one sample, sequenced in a study of blood T cell repertoires in COVID-19. Clones were sequenced by immunoSEQ multiplex PCR, and TCRdb holds only the in-frame ones, with some missing. The table has 300,000 to 450,000 clones, roughly nine tenths seen once; the top ten hold 3%. The sequencing sample was made of peripheral blood. The receptors originated from a woman in her 30s with COVID-19, enrolled during active disease. Both conserved end residues are part of each CDR3. A D gene is named only where the DNA matches it firmly. Clone size is shown for a subset of rows, as once, few, many or a class of expanded clone.

DNA,CDR3,D,J,V,size
TGTGCCAGCAGCCGAGGACTAGCGGGGACGCGGGGGACGCAGTATTTT,CASSRGLAGTRGTQYF,TRBD2,TRBJ2-3,TRBV11-2,-
TGTGCCAGCAGCCTAAGGGACAGGGGGAACACTGAAGCTTTCTTT,CASSLRDRGNTEAFF,TRBD1,TRBJ1-1,TRBV11-3,-
TGTGCCAGCAGCCCAGTCACTAGCGGGGTTTACGAGCAGTACTTC,CASSPVTSGVYEQYF,TRBD2,TRBJ2-7,TRBV7-2,-
TGTGCCAGCAGCCCTAGCGGGGGCTACAATGAGCAGTTCTTC,CASSPSGGYNEQFF,TRBD2,TRBJ2-1,TRBV11-3,-
TGTGCCAGCAGCACATCACAGGGTGGATGGACCGGGGAGCTGTTTTTT,CASSTSQGGWTGELFF,-,TRBJ2-2,TRBV28,-
TGTGCCAGCGTCAGGGGGACTAATGAAAAACTGTTTTTT,CASVRGTNEKLFF,TRBD1,TRBJ1-4,TRBV28,-
TGTGCCAGCAGTCGTCGGCGGGAGCAGGGGAGAAACTATGGCTACACCTTC,CASSRRREQGRNYGYTF,-,TRBJ1-2,TRBV6-6,-
TGTGCCAGCAGAGCTGGGGGACAGGGGGTACAGCCCCAGCATTTT,CASRAGGQGVQPQHF,TRBD1,TRBJ1-5,TRBV6-5,-
TGTGCCACTAATCTCCCGGGGCAGGGGGCGGTCACTGAAGCTTTCTTT,CATNLPGQGAVTEAFF,TRBD1,TRBJ1-1,TRBV28,-
TGCGCCAGCAGCCAAGTATCGGGGGGCGATTCACCCCTCCACTTT,CASSQVSGGDSPLHF,-,TRBJ1-6,TRBV4-3,-
TGTGCCAGCAGGGGAGACAGGGCGGCTAATGAAAAACTGTTTTTT,CASRGDRAANEKLFF,TRBD1,TRBJ1-4,TRBV2,-
TGTGCCAGCAGCCTGGGGCCCGATCCTACCTACGAGCAGTACTTC,CASSLGPDPTYEQYF,-,TRBJ2-7,TRBV11-2,once
TGTGCCAGCAGTGAGGACCGGGACAGGGGATGGGACGAGCAGTACTTC,CASSEDRDRGWDEQYF,TRBD1,TRBJ2-7,TRBV6-1,-
TGTGCCAGAGGTTCGGTTTCCCCCCCGGTTGCTAGGGAGACCCAGTACTTC,CARGSVSPPVARETQYF,-,TRBJ2-5,TRBV5-3,-
TGTGCCAGCAGCTTAGGAGCGTCGGGACAGGGTCACATTCAGTACTTC,CASSLGASGQGHIQYF,TRBD1,TRBJ2-4,TRBV7-8,-
TGTGCCAGCAGACCGAGAGGGGACTGGGGGGTCACAGATACGCAGTATTTT,CASRPRGDWGVTDTQYF,-,TRBJ2-3,TRBV11-2,-
TGCAGCGTTGAAGTAGCGGGGGGGCTGGGACAAGAGACCCAGTACTTC,CSVEVAGGLGQETQYF,TRBD2,TRBJ2-5,TRBV29-1,-
TGTGCCAGCACCGTAACAGGGGGGGCGTTCACAGATACGCAGTATTTT,CASTVTGGAFTDTQYF,-,TRBJ2-3,TRBV5-6,-
TGTGCCAGCAGCTTACGGGGCGCGGGAGGGCTTGAGCAGTTCTTC,CASSLRGAGGLEQFF,TRBD2,TRBJ2-1,TRBV11-2,-
TGTGCCAGCAGTGAGATAGCGGGGGGCTTCTACGAGCAGTACTTC,CASSEIAGGFYEQYF,TRBD2,TRBJ2-7,TRBV6-4,-
TGTGCCAGCAGTCAAACAAAACCGGGACTAGGATACGCCTACGAGCAGTACTTC,CASSQTKPGLGYAYEQYF,TRBD2,TRBJ2-7,TRBV6-2/TRBV6-3,-
TGTGCCAGTAGTATAGAACATAGCAATCAGCCCCAGCATTTT,CASSIEHSNQPQHF,-,TRBJ1-5,TRBV19,once
TGTGCCAGCACCGGGACAGGGTGGAACGGGGAGCTGTTTTTT,CASTGTGWNGELFF,TRBD1,TRBJ2-2,TRBV2,-
TGTGCCAGCAGCCCCCTGGGGACTAGCGGCTTCAATGAGCAGTTCTTC,CASSPLGTSGFNEQFF,TRBD2,TRBJ2-1,TRBV5-5,-
TGTGCCATCAGTGAGTCGCCCCGGGAGGGAGCAGAGTTCTTC,CAISESPREGAEFF,TRBD2,TRBJ2-1,TRBV10-3,-
TGCGCCAGCAGCGGCGGTAGCAATCAGCCCCAGCATTTT,CASSGGSNQPQHF,-,TRBJ1-5,TRBV5-1,-
TGTGCCAGCAGCTACCTAGTCGGGCTAGCGGGTTCTAGCACAGATACGCAGTATTTT,CASSYLVGLAGSSTDTQYF,TRBD2,TRBJ2-3,TRBV7-2,-
TGTGCCAGCAGCTTAGGGTCTGGGCCAGATACGCAGTATTTT,CASSLGSGPDTQYF,-,TRBJ2-3,TRBV7-2,-
TGTGCCAGCGATGGGCTACCGTCGACGTTTTCACCCCTCCACTTT,CASDGLPSTFSPLHF,-,TRBJ1-6,TRBV2,-
TGTGCCGCAGGGAACACTGAAGCTTTCTTT,CAAGNTEAFF,-,TRBJ1-1,TRBV10-3,-
TGTGCCAGCAGCGCGCGTTCTGCTAACACCGGGGAGCTGTTTTTT,CASSARSANTGELFF,-,TRBJ2-2,TRBV9,once
TGTGCCAGCAGCCTGGGACTAGCGGGAGATACGCAGTATTTT,CASSLGLAGDTQYF,TRBD2,TRBJ2-3,TRBV9,-
TGTGCCAGCAGCCAACGGTCGGAGAGACTAGCGGTATTAGCCAAAAACATTCAGTACTTC,CASSQRSERLAVLAKNIQYF,TRBD2,TRBJ2-4,TRBV3-1/TRBV3-2,-
TGTGCCAGCAGCTCTCGACAGGGAAGCACAGATACGCAGTATTTT,CASSSRQGSTDTQYF,TRBD1,TRBJ2-3,TRBV5-4,-
TGTGCCAGCAGCTGGAACTCCGGGACTTCGGAGACCCAGTACTTC,CASSWNSGTSETQYF,-,TRBJ2-5,TRBV7-8,-
TGCGCCAGCAGCCCGGGACTAGCCCACCCCGGGGAGCTGTTTTTT,CASSPGLAHPGELFF,TRBD2,TRBJ2-2,TRBV5-1,-
TGTGCCAGCAGTCTAGCCGGGACTACCGGGTGGTACGAGCAGTACTTC,CASSLAGTTGWYEQYF,TRBD2,TRBJ2-7,TRBV27,-
TGTGCCAGCAGCCAGCAGGCGGGGGGGCGCTTGGGCTACACCTTC,CASSQQAGGRLGYTF,-,TRBJ1-2,TRBV3-1/TRBV3-2,once